Each of the 3 T cell receptor beta chains below was sequenced from the same sample in a study of T cell responses to AZD1222 COVID-19 vaccine. The protocol was immunoSEQ multiplex PCR, while the TCRdb copy is restricted to in-frame clones and leaves out a portion. Of 200,000 or so clones listed, roughly 91% are singletons. Sequenced here: peripheral blood, sampled on day 0 of MenACWY control vaccination. Source of these receptors: an adult in good health.

V gene TRBV6-2 or TRBV6-3 combines with J gene TRBJ1-5; D is uncertain. V lost 0 bases and J lost 5, with 8 bases in between. The CDR3 totals 14 residues. Looked up from germline, CDR1 is MNHEY and CDR2 is SVGEGT. In DNA form, the CDR3 reads TGTGCCAGCAGTTACTCTTCCTCACATCAGCCCCAGCATTTT. It specifies CASSYSSSHQPQHF.

The rearrangement uses TRBV6-5 and TRBJ1-2, with D possibly being TRBD1 (6 bases). The V gene lost 2 bases and the J gene lost 1 base, with 14 bases spanning the gap. The germline V gene encodes CDR1 MNHEY and CDR2 SVGAGI. The CDR3 spans 16 residues. The CDR3 DNA follows: TGTGCCAGCAGTTACCAGAGACAGGTTTATAACTATGGCTACACCTTC. It yields the protein CASSYQRQVYNYGYTF.

This rearrangement joins TRBV20-1 to TRBJ1-4; TRBD1 agrees at 10 bases. The J segment lost 7 bases and the V segment lost 3 bases, leaving 8 bases of the junction unmatched. Germline-derived CDR1 and CDR2 are DFQATT and SNEGSKA (reference sequence). The CDR3 is 15 amino acids. CDR3 nucleotide sequence: TGCAGTGCTAGTACCAGACAGGGGGCTTTTGAAAAACTGTTTTTT. This gives the protein CSASTRQGAFEKLFF.